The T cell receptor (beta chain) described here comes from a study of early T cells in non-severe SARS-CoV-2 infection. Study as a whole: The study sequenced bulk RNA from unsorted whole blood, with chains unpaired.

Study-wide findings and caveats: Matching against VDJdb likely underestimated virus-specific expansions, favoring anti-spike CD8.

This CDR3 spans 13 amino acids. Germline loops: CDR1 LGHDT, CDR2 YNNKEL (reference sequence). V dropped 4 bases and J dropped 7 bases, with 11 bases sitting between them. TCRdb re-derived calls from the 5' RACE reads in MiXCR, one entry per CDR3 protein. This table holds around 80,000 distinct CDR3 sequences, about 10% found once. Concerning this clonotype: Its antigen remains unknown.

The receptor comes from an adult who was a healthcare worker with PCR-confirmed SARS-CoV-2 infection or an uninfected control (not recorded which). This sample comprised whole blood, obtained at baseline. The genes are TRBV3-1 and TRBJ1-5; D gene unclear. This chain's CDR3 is CASSRGSNQPQHF. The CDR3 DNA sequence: TGTGCCAGCAGCCGAGGGTCAAACCAGCCCCAGCATTTT.